The 29 T cell receptor beta chains below were found in one sample sequenced in a study of blood T cell repertoires in COVID-19. Clones were read by immunoSEQ multiplex PCR, and TCRdb kept only the in-frame ones, dropping some. The sample consists of 140,000 to 150,000 clones, roughly 88% of them appearing once. The sample taken for sequencing was PBMCs or T cells enriched from blood (not recorded which). Receptors originate from a woman in her 30s with acute COVID-19.

Comments on this clone: Its ends do not fully match the called genes, so a read error is possible. The chain employs TRBV7-7 and TRBJ2-1, with a weak D call TRBD2 (6 bases). The CDR3 has 15 amino acids. Germline-derived CDR1 and CDR2 are SSHAT and FNYEAQ (reference sequence). CDR3 coding DNA: TGTGCTAGCAGCTTAGACGGCGGGGACTACAATGAGCAGTTCTTC. This encodes CASSLDGGDYNEQFF.

This clone was recorded once. This chain connects TRBV2 to TRBJ1-2; D call uncertain. The germline gives CDR1 SNHLY, CDR2 FYNNEI. The length of the CDR3 is 12 residues. V gave up 9 bases and J gave up 2 bases, with 10 bases separating them. The chain's CDR3 is CASVTENYGYTF. DNA of the CDR3: TGTGCCAGTGTGACGGAGAACTATGGCTACACCTTC.

The genes are TRBV28 and TRBJ2-7; possible D gene TRBD1, 6 bases. V was pared by 7 bases and J by 2 bases, with 15 bases between. Germline V gene lookup returns CDR1 MDHEN and CDR2 SYDVKM. The length of the CDR3 is 14 residues. As DNA, the CDR3 is TGTGCCAGCACTATGGCAGGGGTCCCCTACGAGCAGTACTTC. This gives the protein CASTMAGVPYEQYF.

The chain carries TRBV7-2 and TRBJ1-2; weak D call: TRBD1 (6 bases). Germline CDR1 and CDR2: SGHTA and FQGNSA. This CDR3 has 18 amino acids. Trimming stripped 5 bases from V and 8 bases from J, with 30 bases between. In nucleotides, the CDR3 is TGTGCCAGCAGCAGACCCCAAACCAGGGGTCCCTCGGGAGGAGGCTACACCTTC. Translation: CASSRPQTRGPSGGGYTF.

This chain joins TRBV19 and TRBJ1-4, with TRBD1 as a possible D gene (5 bases). Trimming took off 3 bases at V and 5 bases at J, with 10 bases between the two ends. In germline, CDR1 is LNHDA, CDR2 SQIVND (reference sequence). The CDR3 runs 14 residues. In DNA form, the CDR3 reads TGTGCCAGTAGTATGGGGAAGGGGAATGAAAAACTGTTTTTT. Amino acids: CASSMGKGNEKLFF.

The chain joins TRBV7-9 to TRBJ2-3; TRBD2 matches at 7 bases. V lost 5 bases and J lost 2; bases outside the gene matches: 4. Germline assignment: CDR1 SEHNR and CDR2 FQNEAQ (reference sequence). CDR3 size: 14 residues. The CDR3 DNA is TGTGCCAGCAGCAGGGAGGGGCACACAGATACGCAGTATTTT. As protein: CASSREGHTDTQYF.

This clone was counted a few times. The chain uses TRBV13 and TRBJ2-7; 7 bases match TRBD2. Germline assignment: CDR1 PRHDT and CDR2 FYEKMQ (reference sequence). V lost 6 bases to trimming and J lost 1 base; unmatched junction nucleotides: 9. This CDR3 is built from 15 residues. CDR3 sequence (DNA): TGTGCCAGCAGTCAAACGGGAGGAAGTTCCTACGAGCAGTACTTC. It codes for CASSQTGGSSYEQYF.

This clone was seen a few times. The rearrangement links TRBV4-3 to TRBJ1-5; 7 bases line up with TRBD1. Trimming at V came to 1 base and at J to 6 bases, leaving 3 bases not matched to a gene. Germline lookup yields CDR1 LGHNA and CDR2 YSLEER. The CDR3 extends over 14 amino acids. DNA of the CDR3: TGCGCCAGCAGCCAAGCGGAGGGGGCTCAGCCCCAGCATTTT. It translates to CASSQAEGAQPQHF.

The chain employs TRBV19 and TRBJ2-1; TRBD1 aligns across 7 bases. With 6 bases clipped from V and 5 bases from J, the junction kept 7 bases outside the gene matches. Germline V gene data show CDR1 as LNHDA and CDR2 as SQIVND (reference sequence). This CDR3 has 14 amino acids. For the CDR3, the DNA is TGTGCCAGTAGCCGGGACAGAAATAACAATGAGCAGTTCTTC. It encodes CASSRDRNNNEQFF.

The V gene is TRBV4-3, the J gene TRBJ1-5; unclear D gene. Germline values: CDR1 LGHNA, CDR2 YSLEER. V dropped 0 bases and J dropped 6 bases, with 12 bases sitting between them. The CDR3 extends over 15 amino acids. The CDR3 DNA sequence: TGCGCCAGCAGCCAAGATCTAAGTGCGCTTCAGCCCCAGCATTTT. This translates into CASSQDLSALQPQHF.

The chain recombines TRBV19 with TRBJ1-5, with TRBD1 identical over 8 bases. Germline-derived CDR1 and CDR2 are LNHDA and SQIVND (reference sequence). There are 15 residues in the CDR3. Trimming cost V 3 bases and J 6 bases; bases outside gene matches: 7. The CDR3 loop is CASSIYRGSTQPQHF. For the CDR3, the DNA is TGTGCCAGTAGTATCTACAGGGGGTCTACTCAGCCCCAGCATTTT.

The CDR3 spells CASSPTGGSRGGPTEAFF. CDR3 nucleotide sequence: TGTGCCAGCAGCCCTACGGGGGGCTCACGAGGGGGGCCCACTGAAGCTTTCTTT. The chain links TRBV5-4 to TRBJ1-1, with D possibly TRBD1 on 6 matching bases. Trimming removed 4 bases from V and 4 bases from J, with 26 bases in between. Germline CDR1 is SGHNT and CDR2 is YYREEE (reference sequence). The CDR3 extends over 18 amino acids.

V gene TRBV9 combines with J gene TRBJ2-1; maybe TRBD2 (7 bases). In germline, CDR1 is SGDLS, CDR2 YYNGEE. Trimming removed 3 bases from V and 4 bases from J, with 17 bases in between. This CDR3 comprises 16 residues. Written as DNA, the CDR3 is TGTGCCAGCAGCGGCCCGGGGGGCGCAGGGTACAATGAGCAGTTCTTC. It is translated as CASSGPGGAGYNEQFF.

The V and J genes are TRBV10-3 and TRBJ2-3, with 9 bases lining up with TRBD1. V shed 0 bases, J shed 6 bases, and the junction held 4 bases outside the gene matches. CDR1 is ENHRY, CDR2 SYGVKD, per germline. This CDR3 comprises 15 residues. DNA for the CDR3: TGTGCCATCAGTGAGTCAACAGGGGGCGGTGATACGCAGTATTTT. Translation: CAISESTGGGDTQYF.

For the CDR3, the DNA is TGTGCCTGGAGTGGGGGAGGGAGGTATGGCTACACCTTC. The encoded protein is CAWSGGGRYGYTF. V and J are TRBV30 and TRBJ1-2; D not certain. The CDR3 has 13 amino acids. The V end was cut by 1 base, the J end by 5 bases, with 11 bases between. In germline, CDR1 is GTSNPN, CDR2 SVGIG (reference sequence).

The chain recombines TRBV28 with TRBJ1-1, with a weak D call TRBD1 (5 bases). This CDR3 comprises 17 residues. Trimming pared 2 bases from V and 0 bases from J, leaving 16 bases between. The germline V gene has CDR1 MDHEN and CDR2 SYDVKM. CDR3 DNA: TGTGCCAGCAGTTTAAAGGCGGGACCTACAGTGAACACTGAAGCTTTCTTT. Its protein is CASSLKAGPTVNTEAFF.

The V call is TRBV7-8, the J call TRBJ1-1; D perhaps matches TRBD1 (5 bases). Per germline, CDR1 SGHVS and CDR2 FQNEAQ. The CDR3 has 14 amino acids. V was trimmed by 4 bases and J by 4 bases, leaving 13 bases between them. The CDR3, as DNA: TGTGCCAGCAGCTCACAGACAGTTATCACTGAAGCTTTCTTT. Translating gives CASSSQTVITEAFF. Filled out from reference TRBV7-8 and TRBJ1-1, the complete variable domain reads GAGVSQSPRYKVAKRGQDVALRCDPISGHVSLFWYQQALGQGPEFLTYFQNEAQLDKSGLPSDRFFAERPEGSVSTLKIQRTQQEDSAVYLCASSSQTVITEAFFGQGTRLTVV.

The chain recombines TRBV6-2 or TRBV6-3 with TRBJ1-5, with 10 bases lining up with TRBD1. Germline loops: CDR1 MNHEY, CDR2 SVGEGT. CDR3 length: 17 amino acids. After removal of 5 bases from V and 1 base from J, the junction contained 8 bases not matched to a gene. The CDR3, as DNA: TGTGCCAGCAGTCCGGACAGGGGGGAATTGAGCAATCAGCCCCAGCATTTT. Its translation: CASSPDRGELSNQPQHF.

This sequence joins TRBV7-2 and TRBJ1-2; no firm D call. Germline V gene lookup returns CDR1 SGHTA and CDR2 FQGNSA. Trimming removed 1 base from V and 2 bases from J, with 11 bases in between. The CDR3 contains 15 residues. The CDR3 DNA sequence: TGTGCCAGCAGCTTAGGTTTTATGCAGAACTATGGCTACACCTTC. Translated, it gives CASSLGFMQNYGYTF.

The chain joins TRBV20-1 to TRBJ2-1; D is ambiguous. V lost 4 bases and J 9 bases, leaving 10 bases between the germline ends. The germline gives CDR1 DFQATT, CDR2 SNEGSKA (reference sequence). This CDR3 is built from 11 residues. This chain's CDR3 is CSATEFSEQFF. For the CDR3, the DNA is TGCAGTGCTACGGAGTTCAGTGAGCAGTTCTTC.

The table lists this clone with a count of one. The rearrangement links TRBV19 to TRBJ1-2; 7 bases agree with TRBD1. This CDR3 has 16 residues. In germline, CDR1 is LNHDA, CDR2 SQIVND (reference sequence). After removal of 0 bases from V and 8 bases from J, the junction contained 12 bases not matched to a gene. CDR3 sequence reads: CASSIDLETGFRGYTF. DNA of the CDR3: TGTGCCAGTAGTATAGATCTTGAGACAGGGTTTCGGGGCTACACCTTC.

This chain connects TRBV7-8 to TRBJ2-2; TRBD2 agrees at 9 bases. J lost 4 bases, V lost 6 bases, and 6 bases had no gene match. From germline, CDR1 is SGHVS and CDR2 FQNEAQ. This CDR3 spans 15 amino acids. The CDR3 region has the DNA TGTGCCAGCAGAAGAGATAGCGGGAGCACCGGGGAGCTGTTTTTT. Protein product: CASRRDSGSTGELFF.

This clone turned up a few times. The chain carries TRBV19 and TRBJ2-2; D gene uncertain. V was shortened by 3 bases and J by 6 bases, with 11 bases between the two germline ends. Germline assignment: CDR1 LNHDA and CDR2 SQIVND (reference sequence). CDR3 length equals 14 residues. The CDR3 sequence is CASSIPQSAGELFF. As DNA, the CDR3 is TGTGCCAGTAGTATTCCACAGTCGGCCGGGGAGCTGTTTTTT.

The chain combines TRBV28 with TRBJ2-2, with D perhaps matching TRBD1 (5 bases). The CDR3 sequence is 14 residues long. CDR1 MDHEN and CDR2 SYDVKM come from the germline V gene. Between the trimmed V and J ends, which lost 1 base and 6 bases, there was a span of 9 bases. CDR3 DNA: TGTGCCAGCAGTTTATCAGGGTACGCCGGGGAGCTGTTTTTT. It is translated as CASSLSGYAGELFF.

This clone was detected only a few times. The chain combines TRBV28 with TRBJ2-5, with 9 bases matching TRBD1. V lost 6 bases to trimming and J lost 4 bases; unmatched junction nucleotides: 9. The length of the CDR3 is 15 residues. Germline V gene lookup returns CDR1 MDHEN and CDR2 SYDVKM. CDR3 sequence (DNA): TGTGCCAGCAGGCCCAACACAGGGGGCAGAGAGACCCAGTACTTC. It is translated as CASRPNTGGRETQYF.

The V and J genes are TRBV28 and TRBJ2-1, with D tentatively TRBD1 (6 bases). V was trimmed by 3 bases and J by 6 bases, leaving 15 bases between them. There are 15 residues in the CDR3. The germline gives CDR1 MDHEN, CDR2 SYDVKM. The CDR3 protein is CASSFDKGVGNEQFF. In DNA form, the CDR3 reads TGTGCCAGCAGTTTTGACAAGGGGGTAGGCAATGAGCAGTTCTTC.

The chain is built from TRBV28 and TRBJ2-7, with TRBD2 matching over 9 bases. The length of the CDR3 is 14 residues. Looked up from germline, CDR1 is MDHEN and CDR2 is SYDVKM. V was pared by 6 bases and J by 6 bases, with 9 bases of the junction left unmatched. DNA of the CDR3: TGTGCCAGCAGCCCTCCCGGGACTAGCAGCGAGCAGTACTTC. Amino acids: CASSPPGTSSEQYF.

The CDR3 DNA is TGTGCCAGTAGTTTCGGACAGGTGACCGTTCTTCGGGAAAAACTGTTTTTT. It translates to CASSFGQVTVLREKLFF. V is TRBV19 and J is TRBJ1-4, with 7 bases lining up with TRBD1. J lost 8 bases, V lost 5 bases, and 17 bases had no gene match. Germline V gene data show CDR1 as LNHDA and CDR2 as SQIVND (reference sequence). The CDR3 totals 17 residues.

This clone was counted a few times. V gene TRBV2 combines with J gene TRBJ1-1, with D unresolved. The V gene's germline CDR1 is SNHLY and CDR2 FYNNEI. V lost 2 bases and J lost 5, with 12 bases in between. This CDR3 spans 14 amino acids. In DNA, the CDR3 is TGTGCCAGCAGTGAAAATGCGGGTAGGACTGAAGCTTTCTTT. This sequence encodes CASSENAGRTEAFF.